The source of this TCR beta chain is a study of CD8 T cells in ankylosing spondylitis. Scientists made TCR beta libraries using quantitative 5'-RACE with molecular barcodes. TCRdb re-called the 5' RACE reads through MiXCR, storing one row per CDR3 protein. The sample holds some 130,000 distinct CDR3 sequences, approximately 7.3% seen once. This CDR3 has 14 residues. Germline V gene sequence: CDR1 SGHRS, CDR2 YFSETQ. Between the trimmed V and J ends, which lost 0 bases and 1 base, there was a span of 7 bases. This clonotype occurred many times. Sequenced input: blood, either unsorted or a sorted T cell fraction (not recorded which). The rearrangement links TRBV5-1 to TRBJ1-1; D is perhaps TRBD1 (5 bases). The origin of this receptor is a female donor with ankylosing spondylitis or in good health (not recorded which). CDR3 coding DNA: TGCGCCAGCAGCTTGGCCAGGGAGAACACTGAAGCTTTCTTT. This encodes CASSLARENTEAFF. Using reference TRBV5-1 and TRBJ1-1 for the parts outside the CDR3, the full variable domain is KAGVTQTPRYLIKTRGQQVTLSCSPISGHRSVSWYQQTPGQGLQFLFEYFSETQRNKGNFPGRFSGRQFSNSRSEMNVSTLELGDSALYLCASSLARENTEAFFGQGTRLTVV.